These T cell receptor beta chains were read from a single sample in a study of blood T cell repertoires in COVID-19. Repertoires were generated with immunoSEQ multiplex PCR, while TCRdb's copy carries only in-frame clones and drops some. The table has about 170,000 clones, approximately 91% seen once; the top ten hold about 5%. Material: peripheral blood. Receptors originate from a man between 18 and 29 years old with COVID-19, enrolled during active disease. Each CDR3 is given with its conserved first and last residue. D genes are given only for firm matches. Rows give clone size only sometimes, using once, few, many, or a class for an expanded clone.

J | size | D | V | DNA | CDR3
TRBJ1-1 | . | TRBD1 | TRBV28 | TGTGCCAGCACTAGGACAGGGGGTCTGAACACTGAAGCTTTCTTT | CASTRTGGLNTEAFF
TRBJ1-6 | . | . | TRBV5-8 | TGTGCCAGCAGCCGAGGGCCAGTCACGTCACCCCTCCACTTT | CASSRGPVTSPLHF
TRBJ2-3 | . | TRBD1 | TRBV9 | TGTGCCAGCAGCGTAGATCGGGACAGGGGTCATACGCAGTATTTT | CASSVDRDRGHTQYF
TRBJ1-2 | once | . | TRBV7-8 | TGTGCCAGCAGCTTAGCCAGGGGACATGGCTACACCTTC | CASSLARGHGYTF
TRBJ2-1 | . | TRBD2 | TRBV20-1 | TGCAGTGCTAGTCGGCGGGAGGGTCGTTTATTCTACAATGAGCAGTTCTTC | CSASRREGRLFYNEQFF
TRBJ1-4 | . | TRBD1 | TRBV25-1 | TGTGCCAGCAGCAGGAGAGTCGGCAGGGGGCATGAAAAACTGCTTTTT | CASSRRVGRGHEKLLF
TRBJ2-3 | . | . | TRBV10-2 | TGCGCCAGCGGGGAGGCGGGAGATACGCAGTATTTT | CASGEAGDTQYF
TRBJ2-1 | . | . | TRBV11-2 | TGTGCCAGCAGCCCCGGGGGTTTCTATGAGCAGTTCTTC | CASSPGGFYEQFF
TRBJ2-7 | . | . | TRBV15 | TGTGCCACCAGCAGAGATCGTCCCCCAGGGGTGAGCTCCTACGAGCAGTACTTC | CATSRDRPPGVSSYEQYF
TRBJ1-5 | . | . | TRBV6-5 | TGTGCCAGCAGTTATGGGCCCTATCAGCCCCAGCATTTT | CASSYGPYQPQHF
TRBJ1-4 | once | . | TRBV19 | TGTGCCAGTAGTATTCAGATTTCAACTAATGAAAAACTGCTTTTT | CASSIQISTNEKLLF
TRBJ1-6 | . | TRBD1 | TRBV2 | TGTGCCAGCAAATTTCGGGACAGTCTTTCACCCCTCCACTTT | CASKFRDSLSPLHF
TRBJ1-3 | . | . | TRBV3-1/TRBV3-2 | TGTGCCAGCAGCCAAGTGGCGGGGCTCTCTGGAAACACCATATATTTT | CASSQVAGLSGNTIYF
TRBJ2-3 | . | . | TRBV20-1 | TGCAGTGGGGGTGGGGCGGCGCAGTATTTT | CSGGGAAQYF
TRBJ2-7 | . | . | TRBV4-1 | TGCGCCAGCAGCCAAGAAGGGGCAGTGAAACGCGAGCAGTACTTC | CASSQEGAVKREQYF
TRBJ2-7 | . | TRBD1 | TRBV9 | TGTGCCAGCAGCGGCCGGGACAGAGGCTACGAGCAGTACTTC | CASSGRDRGYEQYF
TRBJ2-2 | few | TRBD2 | TRBV14 | TGTGCCAGCAGCCCCGACCCACTAGCGTTCACCGGGGAGCTGTTTTTT | CASSPDPLAFTGELFF
TRBJ2-4 | . | . | TRBV5-5 | TGTGCCAGCAGCTTGGACCTGCGGGTGGTAGCCAAAAACATTCAGTACTTC | CASSLDLRVVAKNIQYF